This T cell receptor (beta chain) was found in a study of blood T cell repertoires in COVID-19. The wider study: Sites across the United States, Italy and Spain contributed samples from acute and convalescent COVID-19. Nucleic acid was either cDNA or gDNA, and it came from T cells, B-cell-depleted T cells, or PBMCs.

As processed by the authors: Reference gene primer amplification gave estimated nucleated cell counts. The repertoire was sequenced with immunoSEQ multiplex PCR; TCRdb's copy has only in-frame clones and lacks some. D and trimming come from the DNA, and the V and J calls and clone size come from that table. The table has over 75,000 clones, around 90% seen once. In germline, CDR1 is MNHEY, CDR2 SMNVEV (reference sequence). This CDR3 has 11 amino acids. V was pared by 9 bases and J by 5 bases, with 7 bases between. Details on this clone: This CDR3 is also generated by other DNA sequences in the sample.

The origin of this receptor is a human donor with active COVID-19. The donor label of this sample is uncertain. The V call is TRBV27, the J call TRBJ2-2; D call uncertain. Sequences were obtained from peripheral blood. CDR3 in amino acids: CASRSTGELFF. For the CDR3, the DNA is TGTGCCAGTAGATCAACCGGGGAGCTGTTTTTT.